In its sample, the clone carrying this TCR beta chain was seen a few times. The antigen is undetermined. A single record per CDR3 protein comes from TCRdb applying MiXCR to the RT-PCR reads. Among more than 250,000 distinct CDR3 sequences listed, 21% were seen once. The entry originates in a study of response to subunit inactivated influenza vaccine. Points from the study as a whole: Seasonal influenza vaccination, on each occasion, was suggested by the authors to recruit few new T cells.

Germline V gene lookup returns CDR1 DFQATT and CDR2 SNEGSKA (reference sequence). This CDR3 comprises 14 residues. Trimming left V 6 bases short and J 2 bases short, with 16 bases between. This clonotype was sampled from a man between 50 and 70 years old who received an inactivated influenza vaccine. The sequencing used PBMCs from blood, collected roughly 20 months after vaccination. The chain combines TRBV20-1 with TRBJ2-5; tentatively, D is TRBD1 (7 bases). The CDR3 loop reads CSARGATGQETQYF. In nucleotides, the CDR3 is TGCAGTGCGAGGGGGGCGACAGGGCAAGAGACCCAGTACTTC.